The 18 T cell receptor beta chains given below trace back to one sample, sequenced in a study of CD8 T cells in ankylosing spondylitis. These receptors have no identified antigens. MiXCR, run by TCRdb on the 5' RACE reads, gives a single entry per CDR3 protein. Of more than 500,000 distinct CDR3 sequences listed, about 5% are singletons. Study results and limitations: The study identified a TCR beta motif of several highly homologous variants that appeared characteristic of ankylosing spondylitis blood.

The specimen was blood, either unsorted or a sorted T cell fraction (not recorded which). These receptors all stem from a male donor with ankylosing spondylitis.

In this sample, this clonotype turned up many times. CDR3 residues: CASSRRLTSGRPDNEQFF. The CDR3 DNA reads as TGCGCCAGCAGCCGACGACTGACTAGCGGGAGGCCTGACAATGAGCAGTTCTTC. J is TRBJ2-1 and V is TRBV4-1; 13 bases are shared with TRBD2. The junction had 11 bases not matched to a gene; V was cut back by 4 bases and J by 5 bases. Germline V gives CDR1 MGHRA, CDR2 YSYEKL. The CDR3 is 18 residues long.

This clonotype was observed many times. The J gene is TRBJ2-7, the V gene TRBV7-2, with D hard to call. CDR1 and CDR2 from the germline V gene are SGHTA and FQGNSA. The CDR3 covers 13 residues. Trimming removed 0 bases at V and 3 bases at J, with 6 bases between. The CDR3 DNA is TGTGCCAGCAGCTTAGCTCTTAGCTACGAGCAGTACTTC. It translates to CASSLALSYEQYF.

The chain carries TRBV6-2 or TRBV6-3 and TRBJ2-5, with D perhaps given as TRBD1 or TRBD2 (5 bases each). Trimming cost V 4 bases and J 6 bases, with 18 bases left between them. The CDR3 sequence is 15 residues long. The germline gives CDR1 MNHEY, CDR2 SVGEGT. CDR3 nucleotide sequence: TGTGCCAGCAGTTCCCCCCAAGGGGAGAGAAAGACCCAGTACTTC. This codes for CASSSPQGERKTQYF.

This clonotype was counted at least ten times. This chain joins TRBV5-1 and TRBJ2-3; unclear D gene. Trimming removed 1 base from V and 0 bases from J, with 6 bases in between. The CDR3 length is 14 residues. Germline V gene sequence: CDR1 SGHRS, CDR2 YFSETQ. The CDR3 region has the DNA TGCGCCAGCAGCTTGCAGGTTAGCACAGATACGCAGTATTTT. Residues: CASSLQVSTDTQYF.

This clonotype has just one count. It may be a read error: a sequence one base away is much more abundant. This chain links TRBV29-1 with TRBJ1-1, with D hard to call. The CDR3 consists of 13 residues. Trimming removed 4 bases at V and 1 base at J, with 10 bases between. CDR1 and CDR2 (germline): SQVTM, ANQGSEA. CDR3: CSVGRIPNTEAFF. CDR3 DNA: TGCAGCGTTGGCCGCATTCCGAACACTGAAGCTTTCTTT.

The chain combines TRBV4-3 with TRBJ1-4; 7 nucleotides match TRBD1. With 2 bases clipped from V and 7 bases from J, the junction kept 10 bases outside the gene matches. This CDR3 spans 16 amino acids. Germline V gene data show CDR1 as LGHNA and CDR2 as YSLEER. In nucleotides, the CDR3 is TGCGCCAGCAGCCAACTTTACAGGGGTGGGCCTGAAAAACTGTTTTTT. Translated: CASSQLYRGGPEKLFF.

There are many counts of this clonotype. The chain employs TRBV20-1 and TRBJ2-1, with a weak D call TRBD2 (6 bases). The CDR3 has 16 residues. Trimming removed 0 bases from V and 3 bases from J, with 15 bases in between. Per germline, CDR1 DFQATT and CDR2 SNEGSKA (reference sequence). The CDR3 nucleotides are TGCAGTGCTAGAGATTCCGGGGGAGCGTTCTACAATGAGCAGTTCTTC. Translated, it gives CSARDSGGAFYNEQFF.

The sample holds many counts of this clonotype. The V and J genes are TRBV6-5 and TRBJ2-1; no clear D. Trimming cost V 0 bases and J 7 bases, with 7 bases left between them. Germline CDR1 and CDR2: MNHEY and SVGAGI. CDR3 size: 13 residues. CDR3 in amino acids: CASSYSSGNEQFF. CDR3 bases: TGTGCCAGCAGTTACTCCTCTGGTAATGAGCAGTTCTTC.

Ten or more counts support this clonotype. The V and J genes are TRBV5-1 and TRBJ2-1; TRBD1 matches at 10 bases. Germline loops: CDR1 SGHRS, CDR2 YFSETQ. The CDR3 runs 13 residues. The V and J ends lost 4 bases and 10 bases, in that order; junction bases with no gene match: 5. The CDR3: CASSRGQGTEQFF. The CDR3 DNA follows: TGCGCCAGCAGCAGGGGACAGGGGACCGAGCAGTTCTTC.

This clonotype was recorded many times. The chain recombines TRBV20-1 with TRBJ2-3; a possible D gene is TRBD2 (6 bases). The V and J ends lost 3 bases and 2 bases respectively, with 12 bases between them. The CDR3 is 14 residues long. Germline values: CDR1 DFQATT, CDR2 SNEGSKA (reference sequence). CDR3 loop: CSASGGALTDTQYF. As DNA, the CDR3 is TGCAGTGCTAGCGGGGGAGCTCTCACAGATACGCAGTATTTT.

This clonotype was recorded many times. V is TRBV5-1 and J is TRBJ1-2; D call uncertain. V was cut by 0 bases and J by 6 bases, with 9 bases left in between. CDR3 length: 13 residues. From germline, CDR1 is SGHRS and CDR2 YFSETQ. The CDR3 DNA follows: TGCGCCAGCAGCTTGGGAATGGCGAATGGCTACACCTTC. It codes for CASSLGMANGYTF.

Here the CDR3 DNA reads TGTGCCAGCGGACTATTGGGACAGGGGATCGAGACCCAGTACTTC. This sequence encodes CASGLLGQGIETQYF. This chain joins TRBV6-1 and TRBJ2-5, with 10 bases fitting TRBD1. The CDR3 sequence is 15 residues long. CDR1 and CDR2 (germline): MNHNS, SASEGT. Trimming cost V 8 bases and J 5 bases; bases outside gene matches: 11.

Ten or more counts support this clonotype. This rearrangement joins TRBV5-5 to TRBJ1-4; 9 positions match TRBD1. V trimming: 4 bases; J trimming: 6 bases; junction bases outside the gene matches: 10. This CDR3 region has 16 residues. CDR1 and CDR2 (germline): SGHKS, YYEKEE (reference sequence). DNA of the CDR3: TGTGCCAGCAGCCACTACAGGGGGCTGGTGGATGAAAAACTGTTTTTT. This gives the protein CASSHYRGLVDEKLFF.

This clonotype has a handful of counts. This chain links TRBV4-3 with TRBJ2-5; either TRBD1 or TRBD2 may fit D (5 bases each). This CDR3 has 14 amino acids. Germline V gives CDR1 LGHNA, CDR2 YSLEER. V lost 1 base, J lost 4 bases, and 10 bases lay in between. CDR3 residues: CASSQGIGGETQYF. CDR3 sequence (DNA): TGCGCCAGCAGCCAAGGGATTGGGGGAGAGACCCAGTACTTC.

This clonotype was observed at least ten times. The chain carries TRBV15 and TRBJ1-5; D uncertain. The V gene's germline CDR1 is LNHNV and CDR2 YYDKDF (reference sequence). Trimming cost V 0 bases and J 10 bases, with 7 bases left between them. CDR3 length: 12 amino acids. The CDR3 is CATSRDTSPQHF. The CDR3 nucleotides read TGTGCCACCAGCAGAGATACCAGCCCCCAGCATTTT.

This clonotype was picked up many times. The chain is built from TRBV7-2 and TRBJ2-1; 14 positions match TRBD2. CDR1 and CDR2 from the germline V gene are SGHTA and FQGNSA. The V segment lost 5 bases and the J segment 7 bases; nucleotides outside the gene matches: 10. The CDR3 length is 17 residues. CDR3 sequence (DNA): TGTGCCAGCAGCACGCCGGGACTAGCGGGAGACCTAAATGAGCAGTTCTTC. Translation gives CASSTPGLAGDLNEQFF.

This clonotype has only a few counts. This rearrangement joins TRBV6-1 to TRBJ1-1; a possible D gene is TRBD1 (6 bases). This CDR3 is 15 amino acids long. V was pared by 1 base and J by 4 bases, with 13 bases between. CDR1 is MNHNS, CDR2 SASEGT, per germline. The CDR3 bases are TGTGCCAGCAGTGAAGACGGGGGGGCCCTCACTGAAGCTTTCTTT. The encoded protein is CASSEDGGALTEAFF.

The chain uses TRBV30 and TRBJ1-1; D may be TRBD1 (5 bases). The CDR3 extends over 12 amino acids. The germline V gene encodes CDR1 GTSNPN and CDR2 SVGIG (reference sequence). V lost 5 bases, J lost 8 bases, and 15 bases lay in between. DNA of the CDR3: TGTGCCTGGCAGGGCGACAGACCAGAAGCTTTCTTT. This gives the protein CAWQGDRPEAFF.